A selection of T cell receptor beta chains follows, all from one sample in a study of T-cell reconstitution after alpha-beta-depleted transplantation in children. Using its own MiXCR run on the PCR reads, TCRdb lists one record per CDR3 protein. The table includes 28,000 or so distinct CDR3 sequences, about 18% detected once. This specimen was PBMCs, mostly from graft donor cells, taken 60 days after TCRalphabeta/CD19-depleted stem cell transplant. These receptors originate from a male patient between 2 and 10 years old who had a stem cell transplant for acute lymphoblastic leukemia, so the T cells may come from the graft donor. The CDR3 runs from the conserved cysteine through the conserved F or W. The order of the fields is J gene, V gene, clone size, CDR3 protein. Size is stated for part of the rows, as once, few or many counts, or as a class when the clone is expanded.

TRBJ2-2	TRBV20-1	few	CSARSEGGGEDTGELFF
TRBJ2-5	TRBV5-6	.	CAMGLELAGEETQYF
TRBJ1-3	TRBV2	many	CASSEGGLGGNTIYF
TRBJ2-3	TRBV7-9	few	CASSLTSKGTDTQYF
TRBJ1-1	TRBV12-3/TRBV12-4	few	CASSLSRNTEAFF
TRBJ2-7	TRBV18	few	CASSPPSRGSYEQYF
TRBJ2-3	TRBV9	few	CASSVTSGGTNTDTQYF
TRBJ2-3	TRBV30	few	CAWSGGRDTDTQYF
TRBJ2-7	TRBV2	many	CASRVTGFEQYF
TRBJ2-5	TRBV12-3/TRBV12-4	few	CASSLRTGGETQYF
TRBJ1-1	TRBV28	few	CASTEGGTGGSKAEAFF
TRBJ2-7	TRBV2	.	CASSGTGQGRYEQYF
TRBJ2-7	TRBV2	.	CAVGGDSYEQYF
TRBJ2-6	TRBV4-2	.	CASSQDLRGRSGANVLTF
TRBJ2-1	TRBV20-1	many	CSTGERAAYNEQFF
TRBJ2-2	TRBV11-2	.	CASSLRAVQGANTGELFF
TRBJ1-3	TRBV5-1	.	CASSLGQSDLRNTIYF
TRBJ2-1	TRBV28	few	CASGPPGLQYNEQFF
TRBJ2-1	TRBV7-2	.	CASSLRDFSYNEQFF
TRBJ2-7	TRBV2	medium-sized	CASTRQGSSYEQYF
TRBJ1-4	TRBV2	.	CASSGAAEKLFF
TRBJ2-5	TRBV5-6	.	CASSLELAGETQYF
TRBJ2-7	TRBV28	.	CASKKVGWAYEQYF
TRBJ2-1	TRBV13	.	CASSPPGGGRNEQFF
TRBJ1-6	TRBV3-1	.	CTSSRYYGTGKMWNSPLHF
TRBJ2-5	TRBV28	.	CASSLPGQGHETQYF
TRBJ2-5	TRBV5-1	few	CASSLEGAGTQYF
TRBJ2-6	TRBV18	many	CASSPPGLSGANVLTF
TRBJ2-2	TRBV20-1	.	CSARVSLYGGELFF
TRBJ2-5	TRBV5-6	few	CASSREPGPQETQYF
TRBJ1-2	TRBV6-5	many	CASSYSTGYGYTF
TRBJ2-2	TRBV10-3	few	CATKGQGAGELFF
TRBJ1-1	TRBV3-1	many	CASRQRNTEAFF